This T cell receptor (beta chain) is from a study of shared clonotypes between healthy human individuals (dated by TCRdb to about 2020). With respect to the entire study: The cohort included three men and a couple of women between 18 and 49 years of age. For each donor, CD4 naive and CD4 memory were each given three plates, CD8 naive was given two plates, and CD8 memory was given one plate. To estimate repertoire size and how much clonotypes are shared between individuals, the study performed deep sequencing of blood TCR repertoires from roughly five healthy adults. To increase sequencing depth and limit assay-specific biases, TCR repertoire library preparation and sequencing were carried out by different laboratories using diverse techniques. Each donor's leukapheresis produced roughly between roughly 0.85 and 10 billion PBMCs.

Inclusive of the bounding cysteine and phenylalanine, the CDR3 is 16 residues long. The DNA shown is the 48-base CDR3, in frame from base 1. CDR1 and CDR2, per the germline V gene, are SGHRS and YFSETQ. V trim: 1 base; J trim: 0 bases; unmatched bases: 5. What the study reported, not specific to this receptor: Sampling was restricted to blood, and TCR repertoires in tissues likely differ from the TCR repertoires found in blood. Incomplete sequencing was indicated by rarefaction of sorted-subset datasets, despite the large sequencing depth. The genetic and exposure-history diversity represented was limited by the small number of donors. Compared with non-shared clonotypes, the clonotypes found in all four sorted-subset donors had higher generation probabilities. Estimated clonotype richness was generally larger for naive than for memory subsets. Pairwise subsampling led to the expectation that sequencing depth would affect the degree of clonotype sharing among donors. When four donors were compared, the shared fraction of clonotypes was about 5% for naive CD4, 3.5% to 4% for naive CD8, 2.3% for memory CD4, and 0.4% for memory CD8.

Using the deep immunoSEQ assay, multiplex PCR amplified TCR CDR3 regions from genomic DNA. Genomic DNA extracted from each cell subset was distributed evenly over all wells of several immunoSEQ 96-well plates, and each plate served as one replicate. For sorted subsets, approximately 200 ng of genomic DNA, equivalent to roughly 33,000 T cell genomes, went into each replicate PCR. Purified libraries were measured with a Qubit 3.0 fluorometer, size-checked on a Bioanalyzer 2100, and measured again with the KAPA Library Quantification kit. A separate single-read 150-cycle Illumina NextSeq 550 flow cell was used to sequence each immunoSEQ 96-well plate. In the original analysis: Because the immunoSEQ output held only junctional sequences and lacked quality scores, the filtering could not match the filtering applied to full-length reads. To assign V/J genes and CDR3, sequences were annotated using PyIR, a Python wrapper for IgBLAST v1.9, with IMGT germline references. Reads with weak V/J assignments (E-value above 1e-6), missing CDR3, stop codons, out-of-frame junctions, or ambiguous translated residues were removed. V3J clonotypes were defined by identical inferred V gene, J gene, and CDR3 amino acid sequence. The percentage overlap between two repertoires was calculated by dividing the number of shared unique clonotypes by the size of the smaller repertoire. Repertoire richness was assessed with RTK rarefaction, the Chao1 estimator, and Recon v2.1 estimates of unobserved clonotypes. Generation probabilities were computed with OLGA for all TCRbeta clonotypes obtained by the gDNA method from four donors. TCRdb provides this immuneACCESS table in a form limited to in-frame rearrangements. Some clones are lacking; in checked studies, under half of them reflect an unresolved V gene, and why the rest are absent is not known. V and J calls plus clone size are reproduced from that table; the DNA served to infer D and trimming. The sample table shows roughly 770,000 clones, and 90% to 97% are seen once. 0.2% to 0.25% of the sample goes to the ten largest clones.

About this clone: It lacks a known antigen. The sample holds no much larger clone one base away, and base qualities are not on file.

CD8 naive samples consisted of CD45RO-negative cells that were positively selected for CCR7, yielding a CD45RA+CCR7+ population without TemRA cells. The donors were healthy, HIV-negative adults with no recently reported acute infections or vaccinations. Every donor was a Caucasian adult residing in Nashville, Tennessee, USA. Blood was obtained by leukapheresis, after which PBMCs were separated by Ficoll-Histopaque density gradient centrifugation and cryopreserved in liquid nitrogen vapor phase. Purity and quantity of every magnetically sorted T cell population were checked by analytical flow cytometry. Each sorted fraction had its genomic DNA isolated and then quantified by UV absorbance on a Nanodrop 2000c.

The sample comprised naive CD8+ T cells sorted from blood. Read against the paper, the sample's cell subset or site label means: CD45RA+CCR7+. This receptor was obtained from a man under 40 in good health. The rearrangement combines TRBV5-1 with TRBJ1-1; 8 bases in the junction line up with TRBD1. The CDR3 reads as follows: CASSLWQGAVNTEAFF. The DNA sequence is TGCGCCAGCAGCTTGTGGCAGGGGGCGGTGAACACTGAAGCTTTCTTT.